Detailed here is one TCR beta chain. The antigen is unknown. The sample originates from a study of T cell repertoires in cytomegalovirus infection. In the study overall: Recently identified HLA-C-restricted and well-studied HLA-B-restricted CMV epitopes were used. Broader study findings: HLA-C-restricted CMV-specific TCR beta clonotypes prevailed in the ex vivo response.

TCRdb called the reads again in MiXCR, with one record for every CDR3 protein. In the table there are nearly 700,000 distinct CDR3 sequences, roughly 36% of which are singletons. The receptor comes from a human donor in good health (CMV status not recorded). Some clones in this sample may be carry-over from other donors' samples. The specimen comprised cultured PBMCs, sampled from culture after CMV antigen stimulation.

CDR3 residues: CASSLGIDWTSGRNEQFF. The CDR3, as DNA: TGTGCCAGCAGCTTGGGAATTGACTGGACTAGCGGGAGGAATGAGCAGTTCTTC. The chain carries TRBV5-6 and TRBJ2-1; TRBD2 matches 14 bases. Unmatched junction bases numbered 9, after V lost 0 bases and J lost 7 bases. Germline assignment: CDR1 SGHDT and CDR2 YYEEEE. The length of the CDR3 is 18 residues.